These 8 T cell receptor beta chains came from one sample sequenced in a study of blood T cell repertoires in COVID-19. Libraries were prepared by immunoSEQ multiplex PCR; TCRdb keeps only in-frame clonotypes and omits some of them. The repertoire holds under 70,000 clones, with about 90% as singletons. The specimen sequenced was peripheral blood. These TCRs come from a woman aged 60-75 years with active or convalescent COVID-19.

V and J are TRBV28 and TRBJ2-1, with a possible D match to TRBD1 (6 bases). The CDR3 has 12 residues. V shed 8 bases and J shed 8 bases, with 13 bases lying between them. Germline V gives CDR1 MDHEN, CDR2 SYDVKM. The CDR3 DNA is TGTGCCAGCTGCCTCAGGGGCGATGAGCAGTTCTTC. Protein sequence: CASCLRGDEQFF.

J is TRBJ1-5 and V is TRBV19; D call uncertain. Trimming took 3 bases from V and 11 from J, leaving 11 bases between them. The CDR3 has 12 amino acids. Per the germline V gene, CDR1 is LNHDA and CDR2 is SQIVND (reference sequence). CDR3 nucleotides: TGTGCCAGTAGTATTGAAGGCGGGGCCCAGCATTTT. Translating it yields CASSIEGGAQHF. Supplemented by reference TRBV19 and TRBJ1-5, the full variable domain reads DGGITQSPKYLFRKEGQNVTLSCEQNLNHDAMYWYRQDPGQGLRLIYYSQIVNDFQKGDIAEGYSVSREKKESFPLTVTSAQKNPTAFYLCASSIEGGAQHFGDGTRLSIL.

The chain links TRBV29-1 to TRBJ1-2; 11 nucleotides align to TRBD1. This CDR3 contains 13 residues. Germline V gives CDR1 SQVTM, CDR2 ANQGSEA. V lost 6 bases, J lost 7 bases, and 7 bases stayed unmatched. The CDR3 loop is CSVEGQGVSGYTF. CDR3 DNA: TGCAGCGTAGAGGGACAGGGGGTTAGTGGCTACACCTTC.

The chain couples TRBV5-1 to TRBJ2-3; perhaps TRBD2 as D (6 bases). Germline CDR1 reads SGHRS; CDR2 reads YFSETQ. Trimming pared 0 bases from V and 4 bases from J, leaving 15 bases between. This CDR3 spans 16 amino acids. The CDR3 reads CASSLAGGNRADTQYF. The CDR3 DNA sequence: TGCGCCAGCAGCTTGGCCGGCGGGAACCGAGCAGATACGCAGTATTTT.

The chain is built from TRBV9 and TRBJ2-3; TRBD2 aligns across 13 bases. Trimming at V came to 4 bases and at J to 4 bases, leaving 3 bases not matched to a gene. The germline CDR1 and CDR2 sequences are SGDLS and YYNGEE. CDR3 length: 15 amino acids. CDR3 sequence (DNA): TGTGCCAGCAGCACAACTAGCGGGGGGGCAGATACGCAGTATTTT. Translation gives CASSTTSGGADTQYF.

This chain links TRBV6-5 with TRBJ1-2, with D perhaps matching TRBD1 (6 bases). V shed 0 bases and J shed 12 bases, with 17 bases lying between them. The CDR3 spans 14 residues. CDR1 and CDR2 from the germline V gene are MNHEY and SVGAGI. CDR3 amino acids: CASSYSVGGRTHTF. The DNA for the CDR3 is TGTGCCAGCAGTTACTCGGTGGGGGGGCGAACCCACACCTTC.

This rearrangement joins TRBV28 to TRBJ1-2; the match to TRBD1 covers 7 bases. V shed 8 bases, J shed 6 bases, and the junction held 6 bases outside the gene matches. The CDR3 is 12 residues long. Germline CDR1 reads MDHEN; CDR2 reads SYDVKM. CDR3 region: CASEDRVDGYTF. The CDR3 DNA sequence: TGTGCCAGCGAAGACAGGGTAGATGGCTACACCTTC.

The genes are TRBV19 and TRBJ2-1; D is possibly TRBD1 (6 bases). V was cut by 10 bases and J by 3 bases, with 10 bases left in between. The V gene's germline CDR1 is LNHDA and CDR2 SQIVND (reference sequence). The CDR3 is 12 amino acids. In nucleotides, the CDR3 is TGTGCCACTAGGGACAACTACAATGAGCAGTTCTTC. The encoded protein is CATRDNYNEQFF.